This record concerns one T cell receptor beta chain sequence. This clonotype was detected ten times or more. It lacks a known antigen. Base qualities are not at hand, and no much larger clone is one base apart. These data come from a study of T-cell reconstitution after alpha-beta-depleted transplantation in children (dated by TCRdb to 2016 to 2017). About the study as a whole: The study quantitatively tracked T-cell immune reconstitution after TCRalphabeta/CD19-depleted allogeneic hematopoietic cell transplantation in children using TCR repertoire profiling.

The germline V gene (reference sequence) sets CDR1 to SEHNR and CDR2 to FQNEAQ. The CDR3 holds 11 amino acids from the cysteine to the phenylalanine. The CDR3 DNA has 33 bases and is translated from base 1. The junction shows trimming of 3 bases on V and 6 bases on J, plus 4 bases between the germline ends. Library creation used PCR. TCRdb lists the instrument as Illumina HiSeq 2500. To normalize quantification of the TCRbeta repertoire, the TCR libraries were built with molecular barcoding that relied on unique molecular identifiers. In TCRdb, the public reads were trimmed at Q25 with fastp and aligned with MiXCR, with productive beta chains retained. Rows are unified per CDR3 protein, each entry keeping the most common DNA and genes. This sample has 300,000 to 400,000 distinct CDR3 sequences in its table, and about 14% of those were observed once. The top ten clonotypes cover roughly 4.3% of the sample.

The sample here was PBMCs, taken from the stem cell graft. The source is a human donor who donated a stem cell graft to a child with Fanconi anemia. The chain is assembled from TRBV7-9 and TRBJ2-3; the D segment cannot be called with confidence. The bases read TGTGCCAGCAGCTTTTTTGATACGCAGTATTTT. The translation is CASSFFDTQYF.